The T cell receptor beta chain under discussion was sequenced for a study of CD8 T cells in ankylosing spondylitis. Study results and caveats: What seemed typical of ankylosing spondylitis blood was a TCR beta motif built from about 8 highly homologous variants. Earlier literature documents some of the motif variants in reactive arthritis synovial fluid and blood.

Each CDR3 protein gets one entry after TCRdb re-called the 5' RACE reads with MiXCR. Of 200,000 to 250,000 distinct CDR3 sequences detected, roughly 8% appear once; the ten largest clones hold approximately 4.8%. This clonotype was counted at least ten times. Antigen: not known. V was clipped by 6 bases and J by 3 bases, with 12 bases between them. This CDR3 contains 13 residues. Sequences were obtained from blood, either unsorted or a sorted T cell fraction (not recorded which). The chain has TRBV12-3 or TRBV12-4 and TRBJ2-7, with D possibly TRBD1 on 6 matching bases. This sequence originates from a female donor with ankylosing spondylitis or in good health (not recorded which). The CDR3 sequence: CASRDSINYEQYF. The CDR3 nucleotides read TGTGCCAGCAGGGACAGTATCAACTACGAGCAGTACTTC.